The clone carrying this T cell receptor beta chain has a count of ten or more. The entry originates in a study of T cells in Graves' hyperthyroidism and ophthalmopathy. Germline V lookup: CDR1 SGHRS, CDR2 YFSETQ. This CDR3 comprises 15 residues. The V end lost 0 bases, the J end lost 5 bases, and 15 bases lay between the germline ends. Template material for amplifying TCR beta CDR3 regions consisted of RNA transcripts. A set of HTBI primers served as the primers for a first-round RT-PCR of the TCR CDR3. One entry per CDR3 protein, called by TCRdb with MiXCR from the multiplex PCR reads. Found here are 350,000 or so distinct CDR3 sequences, about a sixth of them singletons; the top ten hold 15% to 17%.

This rearrangement joins TRBV5-1 to TRBJ2-7, with D possibly TRBD2 on 6 matching bases. This receptor was obtained from a woman aged 40 to 50 with Graves' ophthalmopathy. Sample: blood. Here the CDR3 reads CASSLEGTFNNEQYF. The CDR3 DNA is TGCGCCAGCAGCTTGGAGGGGACTTTCAACAACGAGCAGTACTTC.